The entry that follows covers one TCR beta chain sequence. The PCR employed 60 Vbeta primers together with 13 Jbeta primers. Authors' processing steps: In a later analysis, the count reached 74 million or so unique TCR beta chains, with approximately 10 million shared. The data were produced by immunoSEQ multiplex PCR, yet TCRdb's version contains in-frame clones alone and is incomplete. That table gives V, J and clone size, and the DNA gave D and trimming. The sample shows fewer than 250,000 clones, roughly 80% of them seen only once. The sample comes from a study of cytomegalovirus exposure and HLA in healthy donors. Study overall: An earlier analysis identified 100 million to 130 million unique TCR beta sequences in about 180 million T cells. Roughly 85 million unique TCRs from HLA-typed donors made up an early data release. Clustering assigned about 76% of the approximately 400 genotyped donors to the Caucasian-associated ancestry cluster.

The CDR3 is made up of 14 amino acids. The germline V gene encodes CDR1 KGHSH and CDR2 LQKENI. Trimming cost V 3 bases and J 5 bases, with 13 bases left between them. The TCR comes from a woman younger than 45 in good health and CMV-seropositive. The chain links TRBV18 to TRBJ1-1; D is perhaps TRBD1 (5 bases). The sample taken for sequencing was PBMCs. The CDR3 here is CASSPSRGSTEAFF. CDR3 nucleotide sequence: TGTGCCAGCTCACCCTCTCGGGGGAGTACTGAAGCTTTCTTT.